This T cell receptor beta chain was recorded in a study of blood T cell repertoires in COVID-19. As for the study in general: Researchers got acute and convalescent COVID-19 samples from the United States, Italy and Spain.

The assay was immunoSEQ multiplex PCR, and TCRdb's table has in-frame clones only and misses some. The table has approximately 350,000 clones, about 90% seen once. Losses at the gene ends were 0 bases for V and 5 bases for J; bases not matched to a gene: 5. CDR3 length equals 14 residues. Germline assignment: CDR1 SGHRS and CDR2 YFSETQ. The chain joins TRBV5-1 to TRBJ2-7; 7 nucleotides match TRBD1. The clonotype was recovered from a man aged 40-50 years with acute or convalescent COVID-19. Sample: peripheral blood. The CDR3: CASSLGQGWDEQYF. The CDR3 DNA follows: TGCGCCAGCAGCTTGGGACAGGGTTGGGACGAGCAGTACTTC.